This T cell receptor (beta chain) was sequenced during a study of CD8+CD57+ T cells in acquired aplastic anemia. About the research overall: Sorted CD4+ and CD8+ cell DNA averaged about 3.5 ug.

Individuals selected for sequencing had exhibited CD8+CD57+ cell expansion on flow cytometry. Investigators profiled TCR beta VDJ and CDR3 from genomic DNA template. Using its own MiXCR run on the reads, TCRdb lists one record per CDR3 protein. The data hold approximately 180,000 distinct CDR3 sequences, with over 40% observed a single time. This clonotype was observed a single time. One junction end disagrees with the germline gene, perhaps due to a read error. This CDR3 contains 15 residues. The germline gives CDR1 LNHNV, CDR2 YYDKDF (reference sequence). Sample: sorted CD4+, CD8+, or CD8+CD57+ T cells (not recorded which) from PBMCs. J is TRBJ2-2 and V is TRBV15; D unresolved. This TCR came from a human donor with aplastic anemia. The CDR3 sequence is CATSGEVLNTGELFF. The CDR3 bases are TGTGCCACCAGCGGAGAGGTTCTGAACACAGGGGAGCTGTTTTTT.